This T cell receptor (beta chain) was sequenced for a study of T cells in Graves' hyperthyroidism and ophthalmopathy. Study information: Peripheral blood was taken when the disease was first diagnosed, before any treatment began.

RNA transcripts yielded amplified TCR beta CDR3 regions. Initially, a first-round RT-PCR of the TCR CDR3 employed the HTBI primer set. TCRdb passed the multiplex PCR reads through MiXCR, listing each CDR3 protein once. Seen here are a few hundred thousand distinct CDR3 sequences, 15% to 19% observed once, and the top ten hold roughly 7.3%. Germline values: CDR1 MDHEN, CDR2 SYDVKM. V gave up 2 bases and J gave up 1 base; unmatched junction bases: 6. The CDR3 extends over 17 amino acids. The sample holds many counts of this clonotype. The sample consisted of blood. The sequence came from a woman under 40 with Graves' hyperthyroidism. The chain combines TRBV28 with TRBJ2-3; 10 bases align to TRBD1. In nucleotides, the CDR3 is TGTGCCAGCAGTTTAACCGCCGGGACAGGGGGCACAGATACGCAGTATTTT. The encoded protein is CASSLTAGTGGTDTQYF.